This paragraph covers one T cell receptor beta chain sequence. The entry originates in a study of blood T cell repertoires in COVID-19. Across the study: Samples came from the United States, Italy and Spain, spanning acute and convalescent COVID-19. T cells, B-cell-depleted T cells, or PBMCs supplied cDNA or gDNA.

Under the authors' procedure: By means of reference gene primer amplification, nucleated cell counts were estimated. Profiled with immunoSEQ multiplex PCR; TCRdb holds only in-frame clones, not every one. V and J calls and clone size follow that table, whereas D and trimming were derived from the DNA. In the table there are 100,000 to 150,000 clones, around nine tenths of which are singletons. The CDR3 extends over 14 amino acids. Germline V gene data show CDR1 as KGHDR and CDR2 as SFDVKD. V was clipped by 2 bases and J by 8 bases; unmatched bases: 6. The rearrangement joins TRBV24-1 to TRBJ1-2; 8 bases are a match to TRBD1. Sequencing used peripheral blood. This receptor was taken from a woman aged 45-60 years with acute or convalescent COVID-19. For the CDR3, the DNA is TGTGCCACCAGTGATTCACCGGACAGGGACGGCTACACCTTC. This encodes CATSDSPDRDGYTF.